Listed below are T cell receptor beta chains from one sample, sequenced in a study of circulating CD8 cells and anti-PD-1 response in melanoma. TCRdb independently ran MiXCR on the reads; one entry per CDR3 protein. The sample carries roughly 570 distinct CDR3 sequences, approximately 6.3% recorded once. The sequenced sample was CD8+ T cells from PBMCs, obtained at baseline or after one month of anti-PD-1 therapy (not recorded which). The receptors come from a human donor with melanoma. Each CDR3 is given with its conserved first and last residue. A D gene is named only where the DNA matches it firmly.

V,length,D,CDR3
TRBV5-4,11,NA,CASSGAYEQYF
TRBV3-1,19,NA,CASSQVKGLSGTLKETQYF
TRBV20-1,15,TRBD1,CSARDPGTALYEQYF
TRBV10-3,16,TRBD1,CAITGTGGSGANVLTF
TRBV28,15,TRBD2,CASNLAGDNSVERFF
TRBV29-1,12,NA,CSVEVENTEAFF
TRBV6-4,14,TRBD1,CASSAKGGTGEQFF
TRBV7-9,14,TRBD1,CASSLEDRDEKLFF
TRBV19,13,NA,CASSPSASYEQYF
TRBV2,13,NA,CASSEGLREKLFF
TRBV27,16,NA,CASSLFAGHSNQPQHF
TRBV24-1,15,TRBD1,CATSDRTGGTGELFF
TRBV7-9,15,NA,CASSLGLASYNEQFF
TRBV27,17,NA,CASSLSRGGTGANVLTF
TRBV7-2,16,NA,CASSSTRGQGYNEQFF
TRBV28,11,NA,CASNQGGELFF
TRBV28,15,NA,CASSPMKTGANVLTF
TRBV12-3/TRBV12-4,14,TRBD1,CASRPDREDRAAFF
TRBV20-1,14,TRBD2,CSARALAGGNIQYF
TRBV14,14,NA,CASSGNRATDTQYF
TRBV5-6,15,NA,CASSSPLRASYEQYF
TRBV27,14,NA,CASMGWGPQETQYF
TRBV19,15,NA,CASTHGQGKNTEAFF
TRBV7-9,14,NA,CASGSGASNQPQHF
TRBV19,13,NA,CASAFRVYNEQFF
TRBV7-3,12,NA,CASSSVGDTQYF
TRBV19,15,NA,CASLPEGLPTDTQYF
TRBV7-8,13,NA,CASRRRYTGELFF
TRBV4-1,14,NA,CASSQVRDSQPQHF
TRBV27,13,NA,CASSLIGAHEQYF
TRBV5-6,15,NA,CASSLGPGNTGELFF
TRBV24-1,13,NA,CATSDEGNYEQYF
TRBV19,16,TRBD2,CASSISGGSNTGELFF
TRBV4-2,13,NA,CASSQDPTYEQYF
TRBV19,15,NA,CASSITGQANYGYTF
TRBV4-2,16,NA,CASGQAAVGGGYGYTF
TRBV27,12,NA,CASSLSGYEQYF
TRBV28,14,NA,CASNKKMGGYEQYF
TRBV6-6,13,TRBD1,CASTTGGLDEQFF
TRBV5-6,13,NA,CASSHAGEETQYF
TRBV12-3/TRBV12-4,15,NA,CASSFNGGFSYEQYF
TRBV2,14,NA,CASSEAGATDTQYF